This T cell receptor beta chain originates from a study of cytomegalovirus exposure and HLA in healthy donors (dated by TCRdb to between 2016 and 2019). For the wider study: An earlier analysis of some 600 of the donors reported 276 Gb of sequence data and some 110 million unique TCR beta sequences obtained from roughly 180 million T cells. On average, roughly 250,000 unique TCR beta nucleotide sequences were sequenced per donor among 398 genotyped donors of the cohort, with roughly a sixth of those sequences being non-productive. The later analysis used no new phenotypic data to find candidate immune exposures, relying instead on TCR beta sequences and their occurrence across donors. Around 330 gigabases of sequencing data and tens of millions of unique TCR sequences made up an early release that covered around 640 HLA-typed donors. The study combined high-throughput TCR immunosequencing, statistical association of individual TCRs with disease status, and machine learning to predict cytomegalovirus infection status. Of the roughly 400 genotyped donors, over 70% fell in the genetic ancestry cluster associated with self-reported Caucasian donors. Because of strong linkage in the cohort, five DR-DQ haplotypes were treated as single units for association and clustering. Donor age, sex, ethnicity and CMV serostatus were compiled alongside the repertoire data. Using immunosequencing, the study profiled T cell repertoires from around 670 subjects and related those repertoires to cytomegalovirus serostatus. A later analysis re-analyzed previously published TCR beta repertoires from about 600 donors and added high-resolution HLA genotyping to study TCR occurrence patterns. Typing coverage varied by locus: roughly 620-630 donors for A, B, C, DRB1 and DQB1; approximately 560 for DQA1; around 610 for DPA1; more than 450 for DPB1. A later genetic analysis used genome-wide SNP genotypes for about 60% of the roughly 700 donors, treating that subset as a discovery cohort. In an earlier analysis of a few hundred of the donors, high-throughput TCR beta sequencing was used to judge whether each TCR beta V gene segment behaved as functional or pseudogenic. The aim of the study was to test whether cataloging public T cell receptors could identify signatures of past pathogen exposure. Besides the first cohort of 500 to 700 subjects, a separate validation cohort made up of 120 different subjects was used. Both class I and class II loci were covered by HLA typing, at four-digit resolution. Every repertoire in the discovery cohort had been generated on one and the same sequencing platform.

Points the paper makes about the study in general: In a later analysis, about 16,000 TCR beta sequences were associated with specific HLA alleles at a false discovery rate of 0.05. According to a later analysis, most CMV-associated TCR beta chains appeared to be HLA-restricted, and the HLA associations seemed to be driven largely by CMV exposure. Across donors, most TCR sequences were observed very rarely, whereas some public TCRs were present in many individuals. A cluster of highly shared sequence variants was judged likely to be a technical artifact of the sequencing pipeline. Assigning TCR associations to individual alleles was difficult when HLA alleles, especially DR and DQ, strongly co-occurred. A later genetic analysis reported fewer N-insertions in productive TCRs among donors in an Asian-associated ancestry cluster than the approximately 670-donor mean. The classifier was reported to diagnose cytomegalovirus status with high specificity and sensitivity in both the original cohort and the validation cohort. The only immune exposure information available for the cohort was CMV serostatus. A further reported finding was that TCR beta sequences accurately predicted the HLA-A and HLA-B alleles for most subjects in the first cohort. In a later analysis, HLA-associated TCR beta chains were found to be more clonally expanded and to have lower generation probabilities than equally common non-associated chains. Linkage disequilibrium might explain the correlated functional status among segregating V segments, but an unknown experimental factor could not be excluded. The cohort was sequenced for TCR beta chains only, and without alpha or paired-chain data the features that could be detected were limited. The authors suggested that the approach could potentially be extended to other disease states and immunological phenotypes. Three of the identified cytomegalovirus-associated TCR beta chains were confirmed in vitro to be specific for cytomegalovirus antigens. In a later analysis, TCR association rates were found to vary across HLA loci, with the most associated TCRs seen for DRB1 alleles and the fewest for HLA-C alleles. An association between a missense DCLRE1C variant and V-gene and J-gene trimming of TCR beta chains was found in a later genetic analysis and replicated in an independent cohort. Because counts were too low, some 17 rarely observed V segments, including chromosome 9 orphons, were left out of the earlier analysis of 500 to 650 of the donors. In a later analysis, several top co-occurrence clusters were reported to appear linked to parvovirus B19, influenza, CMV and Epstein-Barr virus. Because HLA typing was missing for some donors at each locus, association tests included only the typed subset. The presence/absence analyses assumed that sequencing depth was roughly uniform across donors, and that assumption may not be true. The study listed 150 to 200 TCR beta chains as associated with cytomegalovirus. Broadly in line with IMGT annotations, most TCR beta V segments showed up in productive rearrangements about 90% or about 30% of the time in an earlier analysis of approximately 600 of the donors.

The library was obtained by the immunoSEQ multiplex PCR assay. The multiplex PCR relied on a mix of 60 forward primers for TCR Vbeta segments and 13 reverse primers for TCR Jbeta segments. A multiplex PCR assay on genomic DNA amplified the CDR3 region of rearranged TCR beta genes. Amplified TCR beta libraries were sequenced as 87-base-pair reads on the Illumina HiSeq System. The authors' analysis ran thus. Across the 670 or so repertoires, a later analysis counted around 80 million unique TCR beta chains, roughly 11 million of which were shared by at least two donors. Raw reads were error-corrected and collapsed into unique sequences with a nearest-neighbor algorithm that merged closely related sequences to remove PCR and sequencing errors. Alignment of CDR3 sequences to IMGT reference sequences was used to assign V, D and J gene segments. For a sequence to be retained, at least a six-nucleotide match to both a V gene segment and a J gene segment was required. Rearrangements were classified as productive when the CDR3 lacked stop codons and remained in frame with V and J, and all other rearrangements were classified as non-productive. Following IMGT convention, CDR3 was defined as the stretch from the second conserved V-encoded cysteine up to the conserved J-encoded phenylalanine. Sequences without an unambiguous match to a single V gene segment were excluded from the earlier analysis of about 640 of the donors. In an earlier analysis of more than 500 of the donors, a V segment was called functional when productive rearrangements were above 56.7%, and segregating when the standard deviation between donors exceeded 5%. A statistical classification framework was built to diagnose cytomegalovirus status from the catalog of TCR beta chain sequences. A later analysis assigned V and J genes by comparing TCR nucleotide sequences with IMGT/GENE-DB human TR gene sequences. Using the TCRdist pipeline, a later analysis assigned CDR3 sequences along with most-parsimonious VDJ recombination scenarios. In a later analysis, each TCR beta chain was defined by its CDR3 amino acid sequence together with its V-gene family, and reads lacking a unique V-gene family were excluded. In a later analysis, 500 to 650 highly shared, low-generation-probability nucleotide sequences were removed to address suspected cross-contamination and a sequencing artifact. In a later analysis, a clonal expansion index was calculated for each public chain from normalized within-repertoire ranks of inferred template counts. In a later analysis, generation probabilities were computed using a VDJ recombination model fitted to out-of-frame rearrangements, and the results were checked against IGoR. A later analysis scored TCR-TCR, TCR-HLA and TCR-CMV co-occurrence with hypergeometric tests, applying a repertoire-size bias correction to TCR pairs. False discovery rates were estimated in a later analysis by permuting HLA or CMV assignments 20 times. In a later analysis, co-occurring TCRs were grouped using DBSCAN, with TCRdist sequence similarity added in when clustering inside HLA-allele-positive subsets. Repertoires with fewer than 30,000 or more than 120,000 public chains, plus five repertoires with anomalous nucleotide sharing, were excluded from co-occurrence clustering. TCRdb took this table from immuneACCESS and kept in-frame rearrangements with V and J called. Such tables lack part of the clones; where checked against another copy, unresolved V genes explain under half of the gap, and the rest is unexplained. The V and J calls and clone size are taken from that table; D and trimming were inferred from the DNA. Present in this sample are 110,000 to 150,000 clones, about 8.9% of which were seen just once. The ten largest make up less than 2% of the sample.

This clone was counted a few times. The antigen it binds to is not known. No much larger clone exists at a distance of one base, and base qualities are not known. The cohort consisted of hundreds of healthy bone marrow donors. At the time of sampling, all cohort members were nominally healthy, though unrecorded immune exposures were likely present. The donor was CMV seronegative and was included in the group of about 350 seronegative cohort members. Each donor provided a peripheral blood sample, and peripheral blood mononuclear cells were used for TCR beta sequencing. The Qiagen DNeasy Blood Extraction Kit was used to extract genomic DNA from the blood cell samples. The sequencing sample was made of PBMCs. The TCR originated in a man aged 45-65 years in good health and CMV-seronegative.

The bases read TGTGCCAGCAGCTTAGAGGCCAGGGGAATCTATGGCTACACCTTC. This gives the protein CASSLEARGIYGYTF. The chain employs TRBV7-8 and TRBJ1-2; perhaps TRBD1 is the D gene, with 6 bases matching. The CDR3 numbers 15 residues from cysteine through phenylalanine. Only the CDR3 part of the read is kept: 45 bases, read in frame from the first base. V loses 1 base of germline sequence and J loses 4 bases, and the interval between the two ends is 13 bases. CDR1 and CDR2, per the germline V gene, are SGHVS and FQNEAQ.